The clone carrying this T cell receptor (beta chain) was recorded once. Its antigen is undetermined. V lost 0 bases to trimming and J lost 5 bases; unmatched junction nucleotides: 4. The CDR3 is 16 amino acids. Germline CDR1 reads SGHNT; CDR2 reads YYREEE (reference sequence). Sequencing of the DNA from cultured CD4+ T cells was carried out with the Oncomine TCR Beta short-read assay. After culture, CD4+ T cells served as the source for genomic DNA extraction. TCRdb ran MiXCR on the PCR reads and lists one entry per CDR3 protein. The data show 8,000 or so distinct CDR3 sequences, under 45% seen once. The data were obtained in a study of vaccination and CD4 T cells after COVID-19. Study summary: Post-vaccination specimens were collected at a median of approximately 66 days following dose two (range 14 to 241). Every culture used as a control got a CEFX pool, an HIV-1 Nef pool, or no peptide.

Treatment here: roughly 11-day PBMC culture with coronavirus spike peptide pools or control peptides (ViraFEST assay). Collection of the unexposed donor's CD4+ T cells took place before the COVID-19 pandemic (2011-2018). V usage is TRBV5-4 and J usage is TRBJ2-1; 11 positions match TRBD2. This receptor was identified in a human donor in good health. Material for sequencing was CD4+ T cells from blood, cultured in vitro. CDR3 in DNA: TGTGCCAGCAGCTTGGGATCTAGCGGGAGGAACAATGAGCAGTTCTTC. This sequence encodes CASSLGSSGRNNEQFF.